This TCR beta chain was retrieved from a study of blood T cells in healthy people across ages. Study findings and constraints: The unsorted PBMCs prevented any conclusive comparison of naive versus antigen-experienced cells.

A second PCR, run for roughly 7 to 11 cycles, used a sample-barcoded 5' primer plus a J-beta primer mix. TCRdb itself ran the 5' RACE reads through MiXCR, one entry per CDR3 protein. This sample has roughly 1.7 million distinct CDR3 sequences, with about 31% found just once. The donors, all healthy, were Caucasians living in Russia, aged roughly 6 to 100. Peripheral blood from each donor was collected in a volume of about 10 milliliters. This clonotype was seen repeatedly, ten times or more. The antigen is not known. The receptor was derived from a woman aged 25-40 years in good health. Sequenced material: blood.

CDR3 protein: CASSPTSGEYNEQFF. Written as DNA, the CDR3 is TGTGCCAGCAGCCCGACTAGCGGGGAATACAATGAGCAGTTCTTC. This chain links TRBV2 with TRBJ2-1, with 11 bases identical to TRBD2. This CDR3 region has 15 residues. Trimming cost V 6 bases and J 4 bases; bases outside gene matches: 5. The germline gives CDR1 SNHLY, CDR2 FYNNEI.